A selection of T cell receptor beta chains follows, all from one sample in a study of cytomegalovirus exposure and HLA in healthy donors. The repertoire was sequenced with immunoSEQ multiplex PCR; TCRdb's copy has only in-frame clones and lacks some. The profile covers 300,000 to 400,000 clones, with approximately 86% appearing a single time and 0.9% to 1% taken by the ten largest. The sample comprised PBMCs. The receptors here all came from a young man in good health and CMV-seronegative. Each CDR3 is given with its conserved first and last residue. The D gene is left open where the match is weak. Clone size appears in some rows only: once, few, many, or a class for an expanded clone.

.	.	TRBV27	TRBJ2-1	TGTGCCAGCAGTTCTCGACCCGGCAGAGGGTACAATGAGCAGTTCTTC	CASSSRPGRGYNEQFF
.	.	TRBV5-4	TRBJ2-4	TGTGCCAGCAGCTTGGTGGGCAAAGCCAAAAACATTCAGTACTTC	CASSLVGKAKNIQYF
TRBD1	.	TRBV4-3	TRBJ1-3	TGCGCCAGCAGCCTTCTGACAGGGACCAGAAACACCATATATTTT	CASSLLTGTRNTIYF
.	.	TRBV18	TRBJ2-1	TGTGCCAGCTCACCACCCCTGCGGGCGAACTACAATGAGCAGTTCTTC	CASSPPLRANYNEQFF
.	.	TRBV6-6	TRBJ1-2	TGTGCCAGCAGTTACTACGCAGGGGACTATGGCTACACCTTC	CASSYYAGDYGYTF
.	.	TRBV7-2	TRBJ1-3	TGTGCCAGCAGCTTAGGTTGGGAGTTCTCTGGAAACACCATATATTTT	CASSLGWEFSGNTIYF
.	.	TRBV5-1	TRBJ2-7	TGCGCCAGCAGCTTGGGCGAGGTCATGGACGAGCAGTACTTC	CASSLGEVMDEQYF
TRBD2	.	TRBV19	TRBJ2-2	TGTGCCAGTAGTATCCTGGGGGGGACCGGGGAGCTGTTTTTT	CASSILGGTGELFF
.	.	TRBV10-3	TRBJ2-5	TGTGCCATCAGTGACTCCCAGTACCAAGAGACCCAGTACTTC	CAISDSQYQETQYF
.	.	TRBV20-1	TRBJ1-2	TGCAGTGCTACCGGGATGAGTGGCTACACCTTC	CSATGMSGYTF
TRBD2	few	TRBV30	TRBJ2-7	TGTGCCTGGAGTGCCCGGTGGCTAGCGGGGGACTACGAGCAGTACTTC	CAWSARWLAGDYEQYF
TRBD1	.	TRBV7-9	TRBJ1-1	TGTGCCAGCAGCCGGGACAGGAGGGCCCAAGAAGCTTTCTTT	CASSRDRRAQEAFF
.	.	TRBV6-5	TRBJ2-1	TGTGCCAGCACCTCCGGACTACCCTCCTACAATGAGCAGTTCTTC	CASTSGLPSYNEQFF
TRBD1	.	TRBV4-3	TRBJ1-4	TGCGCCAGCAGCCAAGACGGGACAGGGGTCGGTAATGAAGAACTGTTTTTT	CASSQDGTGVGNEELFF